This T cell receptor beta chain was observed in a study of blood T cell repertoires in COVID-19. Study details: Acute and convalescent COVID-19 samples came from the United States, Italy and Spain. In each case, the material was cDNA or gDNA derived from T cells, B-cell-depleted T cells, or PBMCs.

This table comes from immunoSEQ multiplex PCR, and its TCRdb copy is limited to in-frame clones, with some not included. Counted here are about 56,000 clones, roughly 90% occurring once; the ten biggest clones make up around 3.5%. The length of the CDR3 is 13 residues. Germline lookup yields CDR1 KGHSH and CDR2 LQKENI. V was pared by 3 bases and J by 7 bases, with 5 bases of the junction left unmatched. The clonotype originates from a man in his forties or fifties with active COVID-19. The chain links TRBV18 to TRBJ1-2; the match to TRBD1 covers 7 bases. Sequences were obtained from peripheral blood. The CDR3 region is CASSPSGTAGYTF. For the CDR3, the DNA is TGTGCCAGCTCACCCTCTGGGACAGCTGGCTACACCTTC.